Described below is a single TCR beta chain sequence and its context. This clone was counted once. Its antigen is still unknown. Per-base quality was not reported, and no clone a single base away is much larger than it. Each collaborating institution followed its own protocols to collect whole blood in K2EDTA tubes. For TCRbeta analysis, collaborator samples were shipped as frozen whole blood, as isolated PBMCs, or as DNA extracted from either sample type. This sample is drawn from a study of blood T cell repertoires in COVID-19 (TCRdb year 2020). For the wider study: Collaborator samples came from the United States, Italy and Spain and covered acute and convalescent phases of COVID-19. The material from the prospective study consisted of cDNA or gDNA derived from T cells, B-cell-depleted T cells, or PBMCs. Deeply sampled blood TCRbeta repertoires from subjects exposed to, actively infected with, or recovered from COVID-19 were included in the dataset. Where HLA class I and class II types were available, the types were taken from metadata supplied by the sample provider, not from assay-based typing. A freely available public database, intended as a resource for researchers studying the immune response to SARS-CoV-2, is where the repertoires were released. Samples were obtained from the ongoing ImmuneRACE study (first 160 participants) and from approximately 1,200 subjects provided by 6 global collaborators. A de-identified subject ID, COVID-19 status, age in years and sex were almost always included in the sample metadata.

The research as a whole found: How much clinical and demographic metadata was included differed by source and by participant, and the metadata was provided uncurated.

TCRbeta CDR3 regions were amplified from genomic DNA by means of the immunoSEQ Assay, a bias-controlled multiplex PCR. In the original analysis: Nucleated cell counts per sample were estimated from amplification of reference gene primers within the assay. Sequence reads were collapsed and filtered to measure the absolute abundance of every unique TCRbeta CDR3 rearrangement. For each sample, productive Simpson clonality was calculated by taking the square root of Simpson's diversity index across productive rearrangements. The source is immuneACCESS, and TCRdb retained only in-frame sequences with V and J called. Part of the clones is not carried over; for the studies checked, unresolved V genes explain less than half of this, and the remainder is unexplained. The DNA gave D and trimming, while V, J and clone size come from that table. The sample includes 45,000 to 55,000 clones, with around nine tenths observed a single time. The top ten clonotypes cover 7% to 9.5% of the sample.

Including cysteine and phenylalanine, the CDR3 has 15 amino acids. Only CDR3 DNA remains: 45 bases, in frame from the first base. Germline trimming amounts to 0 bases on V and 6 bases on J, with 6 as the count of junction bases outside the gene matches. The germline V gene provides CDR1 KGHSH and CDR2 LQKENI. The receptor's source is a man aged 50 to 59 with active COVID-19. The chain couples TRBV18 to TRBJ2-3; the junction holds 7 bases that match TRBD2. The sample was peripheral blood. This receptor has the CDR3 CASSPPGREVDTQYF. The base sequence is TGTGCCAGCTCACCACCCGGTCGGGAGGTGGATACGCAGTATTTT.